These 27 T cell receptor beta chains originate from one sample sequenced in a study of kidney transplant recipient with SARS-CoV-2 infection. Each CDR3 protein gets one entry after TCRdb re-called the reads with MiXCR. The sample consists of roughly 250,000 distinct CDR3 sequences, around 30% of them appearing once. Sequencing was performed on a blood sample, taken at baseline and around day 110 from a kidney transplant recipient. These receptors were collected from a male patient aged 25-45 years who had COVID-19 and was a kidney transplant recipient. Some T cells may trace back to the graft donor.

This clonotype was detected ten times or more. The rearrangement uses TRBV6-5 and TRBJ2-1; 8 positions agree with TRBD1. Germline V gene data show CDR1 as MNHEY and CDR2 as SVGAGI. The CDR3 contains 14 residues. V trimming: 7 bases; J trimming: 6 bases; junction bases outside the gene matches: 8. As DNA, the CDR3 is TGTGCCAGCATCTGGCAGGGGGCGATCAATGAGCAGTTCTTC. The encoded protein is CASIWQGAINEQFF.

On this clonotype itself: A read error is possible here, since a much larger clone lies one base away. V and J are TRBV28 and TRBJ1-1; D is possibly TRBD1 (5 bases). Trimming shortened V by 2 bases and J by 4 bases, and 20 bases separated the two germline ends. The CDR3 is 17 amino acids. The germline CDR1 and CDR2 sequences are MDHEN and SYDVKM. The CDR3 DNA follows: TGTGCCAGCAGTTTACTTCGGGGGGGGGGGATCGCCACTGAAGCTTTCTTT. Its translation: CASSLLRGGGIATEAFF.

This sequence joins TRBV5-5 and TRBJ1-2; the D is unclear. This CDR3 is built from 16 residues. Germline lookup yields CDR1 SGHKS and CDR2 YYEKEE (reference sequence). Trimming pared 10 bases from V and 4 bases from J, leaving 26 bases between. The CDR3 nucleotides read TGTGCCGGCTGGTACGTTGTCTCGCGAAAGACCTATGGCTACACCTTC. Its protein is CAGWYVVSRKTYGYTF. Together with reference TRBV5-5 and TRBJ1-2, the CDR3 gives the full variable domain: DAGVTQSPTHLIKTRGQQVTLRCSPISGHKSVSWYQQVLGQGPQFIFQYYEKEERGRGNFPDRFSARQFPNYSSELNVNALLLGDSALYLCAGWYVVSRKTYGYTFGSGTRLTVV.

DNA of the CDR3: TGTGCCAGCTCACGGGATCGCTCCTACGGGCAGTACTTC. Translating it yields CASSRDRSYGQYF. This rearrangement joins TRBV18 to TRBJ2-5; D not resolved. Germline values: CDR1 KGHSH, CDR2 LQKENI. This CDR3 is built from 13 residues. V was cut by 4 bases and J by 11 bases, with 17 bases left in between.

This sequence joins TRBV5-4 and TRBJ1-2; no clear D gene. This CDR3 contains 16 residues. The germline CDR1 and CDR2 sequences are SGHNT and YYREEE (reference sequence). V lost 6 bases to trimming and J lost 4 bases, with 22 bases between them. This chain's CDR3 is CASMCNVPGKTYGYTF. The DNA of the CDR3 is TGTGCCAGCATGTGTAACGTACCAGGAAAGACCTATGGCTACACCTTC. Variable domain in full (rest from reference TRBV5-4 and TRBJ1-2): ETGVTQSPTHLIKTRGQQVTLRCSSQSGHNTVSWYQQALGQGPQFIFQYYREEENGRGNFPPRFSGLQFPNYSSELNVNALELDDSALYLCASMCNVPGKTYGYTFGSGTRLTVV.

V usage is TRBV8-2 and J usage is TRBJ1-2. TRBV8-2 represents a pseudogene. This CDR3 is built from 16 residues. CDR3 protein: CGSNVFDSRKTYGYTF. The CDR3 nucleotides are TGTGGCAGTAACGTATTTGATAGCCGAAAGACCTATGGCTACACCTTC.

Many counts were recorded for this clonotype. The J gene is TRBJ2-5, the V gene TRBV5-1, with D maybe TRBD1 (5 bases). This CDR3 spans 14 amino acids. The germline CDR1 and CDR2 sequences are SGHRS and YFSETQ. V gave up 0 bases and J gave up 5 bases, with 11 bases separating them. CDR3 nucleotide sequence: TGCGCCAGCAGCTTGGTAGGGGCGTCGGAGACCCAGTACTTC. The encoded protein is CASSLVGASETQYF. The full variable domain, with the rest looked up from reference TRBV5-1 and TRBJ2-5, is KAGVTQTPRYLIKTRGQQVTLSCSPISGHRSVSWYQQTPGQGLQFLFEYFSETQRNKGNFPGRFSGRQFSNSRSEMNVSTLELGDSALYLCASSLVGASETQYFGPGTRLLVL.

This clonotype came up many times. DNA of the CDR3: TGTGCCAGTAGTATAGATAGGGTTTTTAAGTACTTC. Amino acids: CASSIDRVFKYF. This chain uses TRBV19 with TRBJ2-4, with D uncertain. Germline lookup yields CDR1 LNHDA and CDR2 SQIVND (reference sequence). The V end lost 0 bases, the J end lost 14 bases, and 11 bases lay between the germline ends. CDR3 length: 12 residues.

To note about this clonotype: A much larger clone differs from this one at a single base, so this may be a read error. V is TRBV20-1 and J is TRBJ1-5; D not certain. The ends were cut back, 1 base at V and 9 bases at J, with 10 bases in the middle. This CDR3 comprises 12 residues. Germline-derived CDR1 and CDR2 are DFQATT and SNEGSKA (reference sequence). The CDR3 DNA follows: TGCAGTGCTAGAGCAGGAGGTCGGCCCCAGCATTTT. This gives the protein CSARAGGRPQHF.

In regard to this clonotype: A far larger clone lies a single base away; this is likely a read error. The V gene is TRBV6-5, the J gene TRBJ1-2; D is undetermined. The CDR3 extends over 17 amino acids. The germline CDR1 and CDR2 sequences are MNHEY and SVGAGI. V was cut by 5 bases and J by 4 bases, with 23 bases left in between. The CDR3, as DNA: TGTGCCAGCAGTGTTAATGAGCCTTACGGAAAGACCTATGGCTACACCTTC. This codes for CASSVNEPYGKTYGYTF.

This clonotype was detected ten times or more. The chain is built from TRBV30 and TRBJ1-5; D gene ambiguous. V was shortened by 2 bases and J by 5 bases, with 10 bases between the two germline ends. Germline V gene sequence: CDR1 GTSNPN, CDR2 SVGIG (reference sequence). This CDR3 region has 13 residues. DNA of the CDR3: TGTGCCTGGAGTAAACGGAAGGATCAGCCCCAGCATTTT. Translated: CAWSKRKDQPQHF.

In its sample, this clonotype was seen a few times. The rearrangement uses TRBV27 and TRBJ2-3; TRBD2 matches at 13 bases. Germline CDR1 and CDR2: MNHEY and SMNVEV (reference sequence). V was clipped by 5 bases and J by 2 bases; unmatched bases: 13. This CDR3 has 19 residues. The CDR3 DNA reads TGTGCCAGCAGTCACTCGGTGGGACTAGCGGGGCTAATCACAGATACGCAGTATTTT. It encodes CASSHSVGLAGLITDTQYF.

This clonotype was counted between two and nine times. CDR3 residues: CSARERVRNTEAFF. The CDR3 DNA sequence: TGCAGTGCTAGAGAAAGGGTCAGAAACACTGAAGCTTTCTTT. V gene TRBV20-1 combines with J gene TRBJ1-1, with D unresolved. From germline, CDR1 is DFQATT and CDR2 SNEGSKA (reference sequence). Trimming stripped 0 bases from V and 2 bases from J, with 10 bases between. The CDR3 has 14 residues.

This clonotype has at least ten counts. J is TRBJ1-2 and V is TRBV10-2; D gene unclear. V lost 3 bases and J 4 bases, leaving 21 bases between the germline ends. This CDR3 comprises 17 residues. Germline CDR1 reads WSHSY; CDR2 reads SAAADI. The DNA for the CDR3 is TGCGCCAGCAGTGACTATAACACTTCTAGAAAGACCTATGGCTACACCTTC. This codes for CASSDYNTSRKTYGYTF.

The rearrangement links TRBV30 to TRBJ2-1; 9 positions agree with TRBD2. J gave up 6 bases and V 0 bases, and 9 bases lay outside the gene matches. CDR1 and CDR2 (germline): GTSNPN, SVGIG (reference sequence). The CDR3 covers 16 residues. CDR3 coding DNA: TGTGCCTGGAGTGTATCGATTAGCGGGAGTTTCAATGAGCAGTTCTTC. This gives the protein CAWSVSISGSFNEQFF.

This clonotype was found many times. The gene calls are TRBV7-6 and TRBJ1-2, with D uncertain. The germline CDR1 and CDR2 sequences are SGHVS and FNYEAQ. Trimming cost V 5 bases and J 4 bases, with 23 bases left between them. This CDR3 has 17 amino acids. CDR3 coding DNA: TGTGCCAGCAGCAAGGACCATGAATCTCGAAAGACCTATGGCTACACCTTC. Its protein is CASSKDHESRKTYGYTF.

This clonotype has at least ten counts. The CDR3 coding sequence is TGCGCCAGCAGCCAAGTGGGTGGGGGATTCTATGGCTACACCTTC. Encoded protein: CASSQVGGGFYGYTF. The V gene is TRBV4-1, the J gene TRBJ1-2; tentative D call: TRBD1 (5 bases). Trimming removed 1 base from V and 4 bases from J, with 13 bases in between. The germline V gene encodes CDR1 MGHRA and CDR2 YSYEKL. This CDR3 spans 15 amino acids.

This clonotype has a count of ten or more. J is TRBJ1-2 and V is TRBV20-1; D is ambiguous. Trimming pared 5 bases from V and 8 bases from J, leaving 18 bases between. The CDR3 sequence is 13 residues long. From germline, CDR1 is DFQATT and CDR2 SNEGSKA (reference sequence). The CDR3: CSARRPYPAGYTF. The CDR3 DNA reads TGCAGTGCTCGCCGACCGTACCCCGCGGGCTACACCTTC.

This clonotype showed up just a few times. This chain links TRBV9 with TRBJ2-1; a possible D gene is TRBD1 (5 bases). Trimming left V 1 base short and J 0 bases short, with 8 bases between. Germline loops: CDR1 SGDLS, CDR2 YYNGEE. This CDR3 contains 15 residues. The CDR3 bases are TGTGCCAGCAGCGTATTTCAGGGCTCCTACAATGAGCAGTTCTTC. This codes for CASSVFQGSYNEQFF.

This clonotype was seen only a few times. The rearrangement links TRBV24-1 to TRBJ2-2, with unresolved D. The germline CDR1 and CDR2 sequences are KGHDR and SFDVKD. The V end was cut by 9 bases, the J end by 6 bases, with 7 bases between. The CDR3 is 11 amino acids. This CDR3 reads CATGDPGELFF. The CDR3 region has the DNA TGTGCCACCGGGGATCCCGGGGAGCTGTTTTTT.

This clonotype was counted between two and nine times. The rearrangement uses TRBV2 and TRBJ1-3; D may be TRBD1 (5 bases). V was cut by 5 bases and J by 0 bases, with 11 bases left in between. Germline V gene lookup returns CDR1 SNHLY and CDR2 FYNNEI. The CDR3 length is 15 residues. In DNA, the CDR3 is TGTGCCAGCAGTCGAGACAGTATCTCTGGAAACACCATATATTTT. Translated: CASSRDSISGNTIYF.

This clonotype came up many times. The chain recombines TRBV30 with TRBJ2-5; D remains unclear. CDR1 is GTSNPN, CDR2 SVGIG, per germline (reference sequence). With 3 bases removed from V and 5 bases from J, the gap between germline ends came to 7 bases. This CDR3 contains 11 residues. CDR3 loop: CAWRVGETQYF. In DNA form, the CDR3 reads TGTGCCTGGAGAGTAGGGGAGACCCAGTACTTC.

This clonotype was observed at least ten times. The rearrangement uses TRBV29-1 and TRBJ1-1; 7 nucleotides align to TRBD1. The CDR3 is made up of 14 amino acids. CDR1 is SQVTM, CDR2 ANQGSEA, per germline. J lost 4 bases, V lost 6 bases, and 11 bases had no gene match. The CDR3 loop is CSVRRGLGTTEAFF. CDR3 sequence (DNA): TGCAGCGTCCGGAGGGGGCTTGGGACCACTGAAGCTTTCTTT.

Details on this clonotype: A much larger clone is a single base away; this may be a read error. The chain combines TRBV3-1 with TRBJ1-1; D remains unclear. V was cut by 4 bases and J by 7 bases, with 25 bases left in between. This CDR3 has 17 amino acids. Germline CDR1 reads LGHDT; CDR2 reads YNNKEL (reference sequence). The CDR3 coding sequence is TGTGCCAGCAGCCGAATGCGTCCCATTTCAATTCGCAATGAAGCTTTCTTT. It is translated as CASSRMRPISIRNEAFF.

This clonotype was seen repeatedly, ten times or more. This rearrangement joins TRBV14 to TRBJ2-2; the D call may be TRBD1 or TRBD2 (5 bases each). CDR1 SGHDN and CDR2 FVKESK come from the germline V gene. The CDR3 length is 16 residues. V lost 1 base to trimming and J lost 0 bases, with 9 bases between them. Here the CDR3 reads CASSQGPGPNTGELFF. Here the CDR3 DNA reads TGTGCCAGCAGCCAAGGGCCGGGGCCGAACACCGGGGAGCTGTTTTTT.

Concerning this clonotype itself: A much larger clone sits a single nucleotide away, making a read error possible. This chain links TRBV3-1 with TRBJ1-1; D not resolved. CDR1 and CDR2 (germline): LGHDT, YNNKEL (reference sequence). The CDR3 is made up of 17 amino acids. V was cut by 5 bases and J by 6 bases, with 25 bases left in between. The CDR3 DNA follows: TGTGCCAGCAGCAGCCTTGTTCCCATTTCAATTCGCGCTGAAGCTTTCTTT. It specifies CASSSLVPISIRAEAFF.

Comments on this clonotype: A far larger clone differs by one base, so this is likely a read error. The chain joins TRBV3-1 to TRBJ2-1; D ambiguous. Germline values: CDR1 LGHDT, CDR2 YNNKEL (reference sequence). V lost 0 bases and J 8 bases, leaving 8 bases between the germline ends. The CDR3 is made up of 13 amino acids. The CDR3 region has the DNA TGTGCCAGCAGCCAAGACTCGAACGATGAGCAGTTCTTC. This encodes CASSQDSNDEQFF.